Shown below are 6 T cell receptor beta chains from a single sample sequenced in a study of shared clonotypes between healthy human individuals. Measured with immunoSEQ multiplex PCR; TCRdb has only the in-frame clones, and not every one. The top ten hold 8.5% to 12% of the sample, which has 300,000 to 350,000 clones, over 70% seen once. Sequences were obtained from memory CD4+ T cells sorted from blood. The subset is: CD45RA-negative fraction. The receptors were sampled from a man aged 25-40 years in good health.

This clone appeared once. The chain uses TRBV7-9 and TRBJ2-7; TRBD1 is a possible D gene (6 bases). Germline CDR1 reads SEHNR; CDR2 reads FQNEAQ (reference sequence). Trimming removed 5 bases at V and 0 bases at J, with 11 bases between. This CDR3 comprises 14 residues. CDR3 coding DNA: TGTGCCAGCAGCCTTGGACAGAGCTCCTACGAGCAGTACTTC. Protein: CASSLGQSSYEQYF.

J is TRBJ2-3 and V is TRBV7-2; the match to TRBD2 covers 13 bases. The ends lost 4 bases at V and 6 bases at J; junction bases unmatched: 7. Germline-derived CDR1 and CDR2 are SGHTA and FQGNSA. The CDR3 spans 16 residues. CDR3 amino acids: CASSSTSGRAWDTQYF. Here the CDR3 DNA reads TGTGCCAGCAGCTCCACTAGCGGGAGGGCCTGGGATACGCAGTATTTT.

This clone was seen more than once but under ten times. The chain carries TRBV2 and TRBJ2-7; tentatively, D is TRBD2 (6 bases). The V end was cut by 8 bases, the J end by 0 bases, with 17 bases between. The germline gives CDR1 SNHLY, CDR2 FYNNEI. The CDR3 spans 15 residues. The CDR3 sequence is CASGGAAGPSYEQYF. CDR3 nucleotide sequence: TGTGCCAGCGGCGGGGCGGCAGGGCCCTCCTACGAGCAGTACTTC.

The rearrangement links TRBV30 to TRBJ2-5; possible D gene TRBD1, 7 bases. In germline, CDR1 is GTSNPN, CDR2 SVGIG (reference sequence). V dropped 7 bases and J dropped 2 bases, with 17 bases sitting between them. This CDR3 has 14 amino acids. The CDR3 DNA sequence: TGTGCCTATAATAAGGAGGGACAGCAAGAGACCCAGTACTTC. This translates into CAYNKEGQQETQYF.

CDR3 residues: CATSRQGTTGELFF. CDR3 nucleotide sequence: TGTGCCACCAGCAGACAGGGGACTACCGGGGAGCTGTTTTTT. The chain uses TRBV15 and TRBJ2-2; D is perhaps TRBD1 or TRBD2 (6 bases each). Germline V gene lookup returns CDR1 LNHNV and CDR2 YYDKDF (reference sequence). The germline V and J ends were trimmed by 2 bases and 5 bases, with 9 bases remaining between them. The CDR3 is 14 residues long.

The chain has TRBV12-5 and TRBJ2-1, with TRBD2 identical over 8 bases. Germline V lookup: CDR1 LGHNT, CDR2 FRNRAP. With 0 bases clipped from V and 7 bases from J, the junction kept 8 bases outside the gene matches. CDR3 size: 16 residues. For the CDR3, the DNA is TGTGCTAGTGGTTTGGTTATAGCGGGAATTGGGAATGAGCAGTTCTTC. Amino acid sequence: CASGLVIAGIGNEQFF.